This T cell receptor beta chain stems from a study of Ad26.COV2.S vaccination and SARS-CoV-2 variants. Study context: Intramuscular Ad26.COV2.S at 5x10^10 or 1x10^11 viral particles.

Points from the study as a whole: Substantial breadth was reportedly displayed by spike-specific CD8+ and CD4+ T cell responses after vaccination. Total T cell responses, in the TCR breadth and depth analyses, may have been underestimated.

Data came from immunoSEQ multiplex PCR; TCRdb stores just in-frame clones and leaves some out. The sample lists 200,000 to 300,000 clones, roughly 90% seen once, with roughly a tenth in the top ten. This clone has a single count. What it binds is unknown. There are 14 residues in the CDR3. The V and J ends lost 4 bases and 6 bases, in that order; junction bases with no gene match: 7. Germline lookup yields CDR1 SGHRS and CDR2 YFSETQ. As to treatment: 15 to 20 received Ad26.COV2.S at low or high dose, single or two shots; about 5 received placebo; per-sample allocation not given. At day 63 after the first vaccine or placebo injection, samples were drawn. As its vector, the vaccine had Ad26, which expressed Wuhan-strain SARS-CoV-2 spike.

The chain links TRBV5-1 to TRBJ1-2; 9 positions match TRBD1. The specimen was peripheral blood, collected in a trial of Ad26.COV2.S vaccine versus placebo. The receptor comes from a person aged 18-60 years who received the Ad26.COV2.S COVID-19 vaccine or a placebo. The CDR3 sequence is CASSTGTGNDGYTF. CDR3 DNA sequence: TGCGCCAGCAGCACTGGGACAGGGAATGATGGCTACACCTTC.